This T cell receptor beta chain was obtained from a study of regulatory T cells in long-lasting Graves disease. Assembly of TCR beta libraries relied on iRepertoire HTBI primers together with Arm-PCR of CDR3 regions. TCRdb independently ran MiXCR on the multiplex PCR reads; one entry per CDR3 protein. The profile shows approximately 470,000 distinct CDR3 sequences, about a sixth of them singletons. Time point given: newly diagnosed GD, antithyroid drugs for less than 3 months. After RNA was extracted from PBMCs, the TCR library was made from it. Many counts were recorded for this clonotype. The antigen is unknown. Study results and limitations: Newly diagnosed Graves' patients had higher TCR diversity than persistent ones.

In addition, the sample was reused for a study of T cells in Graves' hyperthyroidism and ophthalmopathy. From that paper: Calling Graves' hyperthyroidism stable meant ophthalmopathy did not progress within 18 months.

This TCR was recovered from a man aged 40-49 years with Graves disease. The material was peripheral blood mononuclear cells (PBMCs), obtained at new diagnosis, from a patient treated with antithyroid drugs.

The CDR3 coding sequence is TGTGCCAGCAGTTTACATGTTGGACTAGCGGGAGGCCAAAAGCAGTACTTC. Protein sequence: CASSLHVGLAGGQKQYF. This chain uses TRBV28 with TRBJ2-7; TRBD2 agrees at 14 bases. The germline CDR1 and CDR2 sequences are MDHEN and SYDVKM. The CDR3 is 17 amino acids. V was clipped by 2 bases and J by 8 bases; unmatched bases: 11.